These 18 T cell receptor beta chains came from one sample sequenced in a study of prognosis after radiotherapy for stage I lung cancer. Genomic DNA provided the template from which TCR beta CDR3 was amplified by two-round multiplex PCR. Gene-specific primers for each TRBV and TRBJ gene drove first-round PCR. From the multiplex PCR reads, TCRdb called clonotypes with MiXCR, one entry per CDR3 protein. The sample comprises around 16,000 distinct CDR3 sequences, approximately 15% of which are singletons, and around two fifths rests with the top ten. The specimen comprised PBMCs, sampled before or after stereotactic body radiation therapy (not recorded which). These receptors were taken from a donor over 45 with non-small cell lung cancer.

To note about this clonotype: This sequence may be a read error, since a much larger clone differs from it by one base. The chain employs TRBV5-4 and TRBJ2-5; a weak D match, TRBD2 (6 bases). Germline CDR1 SGHNT, CDR2 YYREEE (reference sequence). This CDR3 has 15 amino acids. This chain's CDR3 is CASSLAGGRKEAQYF. Written as DNA, the CDR3 is TGTGCCAGCAGCTTGGCCGGGGGTCGGAAAGAGGCCCAGTACTTC.

This clonotype was found many times. The chain uses TRBV20-1 and TRBJ2-5; D is possibly TRBD2 (5 bases). Per germline, CDR1 DFQATT and CDR2 SNEGSKA (reference sequence). The CDR3 spans 14 residues. Trimming took 6 bases from V and 5 from J, leaving 19 bases between them. CDR3 DNA sequence: TGCAGTGCCCTTCGGGATATCCTCCGGGAGACCCAGTACTTC. Residues: CSALRDILRETQYF.

This clonotype was seen many times. The chain combines TRBV10-3 with TRBJ2-1; D may be TRBD2 (5 bases). The V and J ends lost 3 bases and 9 bases respectively, with 18 bases between them. In germline, CDR1 is ENHRY, CDR2 SYGVKD. The CDR3 extends over 15 amino acids. CDR3 in DNA: TGTGCCATCAGTGAACCTGGAGGCGGTACCGGTGAGCAGTTCTTC. Translation gives CAISEPGGGTGEQFF.

This clonotype was seen repeatedly, ten times or more. V usage is TRBV3-1 and J usage is TRBJ2-2; 10 positions agree with TRBD1. V was pared by 4 bases and J by 7 bases, with 0 bases of the junction left unmatched. The CDR3 has 13 residues. In germline, CDR1 is LGHDT, CDR2 YNNKEL (reference sequence). The DNA for the CDR3 is TGTGCCAGCAGCCGGACAGGGGGCGGGGAGCTGTTTTTT. Translation: CASSRTGGGELFF.

This clonotype was detected many times. The chain joins TRBV6-2 or TRBV6-3 to TRBJ2-5; no firm D call. Germline V CDR1 and CDR2: MNHEY, SVGEGT. The V gene lost 4 bases and the J gene lost 9 bases, with 9 bases spanning the gap. The CDR3 runs 11 residues. The CDR3 here is CASSLGSAQYF. The CDR3 DNA reads as TGTGCCAGCAGTTTGGGGTCGGCCCAGTACTTC.

This clonotype was seen once. This chain connects TRBV12-3 or TRBV12-4 to TRBJ2-1; D call uncertain. V lost 3 bases, J lost 3 bases, and 6 bases lay in between. The CDR3 is 13 residues long. Written as DNA, the CDR3 is TGTGCCAGCAGTTTGAACTACTACAATGAGCAGTTCTTC. Its translation is CASSLNYYNEQFF.

This clonotype was seen a few times. CDR3 bases: TGCGCCAGCAGTTCGGGCCTTATGAACACTGAAGCTTTCTTT. It yields the protein CASSSGLMNTEAFF. V and J are TRBV10-2 and TRBJ1-1; D gene uncertain. CDR3 size: 14 residues. Germline CDR1 is WSHSY and CDR2 is SAAADI. V lost 5 bases to trimming and J lost 0 bases, with 10 bases between them.

The chain uses TRBV6-9 and TRBJ1-6; D possibly corresponds to TRBD1 (5 bases). The V and J ends lost 4 bases and 3 bases respectively, with 16 bases between them. This CDR3 is 17 amino acids long. Germline assignment: CDR1 MNHGY and CDR2 SVAAGI. The CDR3 sequence: CASSSVDSLLYNSPLHF. CDR3 coding DNA: TGTGCCAGCAGTTCCGTCGACAGTCTTCTCTATAATTCACCCCTCCACTTT.

This clonotype has at least ten counts. The chain combines TRBV6-5 with TRBJ1-2; maybe TRBD1 (5 bases). Germline values: CDR1 MNHEY, CDR2 SVGAGI. This CDR3 comprises 13 residues. Trimming pared 2 bases from V and 8 bases from J, leaving 12 bases between. CDR3 sequence reads: CASSYLGVDGYTF. The CDR3 DNA follows: TGTGCCAGCAGTTACCTAGGGGTGGACGGCTACACCTTC.

This clonotype has at least ten counts. The J gene is TRBJ2-3, the V gene TRBV19; TRBD1 or TRBD2 may be the D gene (7 bases each). Trimming took off 1 base at V and 2 bases at J, with 16 bases between the two ends. Germline V gene lookup returns CDR1 LNHDA and CDR2 SQIVND (reference sequence). The CDR3 is 17 amino acids. In nucleotides, the CDR3 is TGTGCCAGTAGTATAGGGGGAGGGGGCCTTTCCACAGATACGCAGTATTTT. This sequence encodes CASSIGGGGLSTDTQYF.

This clonotype has ten or more counts. V usage is TRBV4-2 and J usage is TRBJ2-7; 8 bases fit TRBD2. V lost 0 bases and J lost 4; bases outside the gene matches: 2. The CDR3 is made up of 14 amino acids. Germline values: CDR1 LGHNA, CDR2 YNFKEQ. CDR3 coding DNA: TGTGCCAGCAGCCAAGAACTAGCGGCTTACGAGCAGTACTTC. Its protein product is CASSQELAAYEQYF.

In this sample, this clonotype turned up many times. The CDR3 region has the DNA TGTGCCAGCAGTTATAAAGGCGGGAGCCACGAGCAGTACTTC. As protein: CASSYKGGSHEQYF. V usage is TRBV6-5 and J usage is TRBJ2-7; 7 bases agree with TRBD2. The junction had 7 bases not matched to a gene; V was cut back by 3 bases and J by 5 bases. This CDR3 region has 14 residues. Germline CDR1 MNHEY, CDR2 SVGAGI.

In its sample, this clonotype was seen many times. The rearrangement uses TRBV27 and TRBJ2-3, with 16 bases identical to TRBD2. The V gene end was trimmed by 4 bases and the J gene end by 1 base; junction bases not matched to a gene: 8. The CDR3 sequence is 19 residues long. The germline V gene encodes CDR1 MNHEY and CDR2 SMNVEV (reference sequence). The CDR3 nucleotides read TGTGCCAGCAGTTCTCCGGGACTAGCGGGGGGGCTCGGCACAGATACGCAGTATTTT. It encodes CASSSPGLAGGLGTDTQYF.

The sample holds many counts of this clonotype. A read error may produce the germline difference seen at one junction end. CDR3 nucleotide sequence: TGTGCCAGCAGCTACTCGTGGCTAGCCCTGAACACCGGGGAGCTGTTTTTT. This encodes CASSYSWLALNTGELFF. V and J are TRBV6-5 and TRBJ2-2; maybe TRBD2 (5 bases). The germline V gene has CDR1 MNHEY and CDR2 SVGAGI. The CDR3 contains 17 residues.

This clonotype was detected ten times or more. This rearrangement joins TRBV7-9 to TRBJ1-6; D is perhaps TRBD1 (5 bases). This CDR3 has 13 amino acids. Looked up from germline, CDR1 is SEHNR and CDR2 is FQNEAQ (reference sequence). Trimming pared 3 bases from V and 10 bases from J, leaving 10 bases between. CDR3 coding DNA: TGTGCCAGCAGCTTCGGGGGTCAATCACCCCTCCACTTT. Translated, it gives CASSFGGQSPLHF.

This clonotype was counted many times. The chain has TRBV19 and TRBJ2-7; 8 bases are shared with TRBD1. The germline V gene encodes CDR1 LNHDA and CDR2 SQIVND (reference sequence). V gave up 5 bases and J gave up 7 bases; unmatched junction bases: 10. The CDR3 covers 14 residues. The CDR3 DNA sequence: TGTGCCAGTAGTTCCGGGACAGGACCTACGGAGCAGTACTTC. This codes for CASSSGTGPTEQYF.

V usage is TRBV25-1 and J usage is TRBJ2-1; 7 bases align to TRBD2. The germline V gene encodes CDR1 MGHDK and CDR2 SYGVNS. Unmatched junction bases numbered 10, after V lost 2 bases and J lost 9 bases. The CDR3 covers 15 residues. CDR3 sequence (DNA): TGTGCCAGCAGTGAAATGGGGGGGAGGTCGGGTGAGCAGTTCTTC. Translation: CASSEMGGRSGEQFF.

Worth noting for this clonotype: A read error is the likely source, as a far larger clone sits one nucleotide away. The chain combines TRBV7-6 with TRBJ2-3; the match to TRBD1 covers 7 bases. The V gene's germline CDR1 is SGHVS and CDR2 FNYEAQ. The length of the CDR3 is 15 residues. V was clipped by 3 bases and J by 3 bases; unmatched bases: 6. In DNA, the CDR3 is TGTGCCAGCAGCTTCCGACAGGGAAGTACAGATACGCAGTATTTT. It translates to CASSFRQGSTDTQYF.